This TCR beta chain was recorded in a study of blood T cell repertoires in COVID-19. Here immunoSEQ multiplex PCR was the method, and the copy in TCRdb shows in-frame clones only, minus some. The sample yields about 67,000 clones, around 87% seen once. V gave up 2 bases and J gave up 10 bases, with 15 bases separating them. CDR1 is SGHVS, CDR2 FQNEAQ, per germline. The CDR3 is 15 amino acids. Sequenced: peripheral blood. The origin of this receptor is a man aged 45-65 years with active COVID-19. The chain recombines TRBV7-8 with TRBJ1-6; possibly TRBD1 for D (6 bases). CDR3 region: CASSLKQGRGSPLHF. The DNA of the CDR3 is TGTGCCAGCAGCTTAAAACAGGGAAGGGGCTCACCCCTCCACTTT.